This passage covers 5 T cell receptor beta chains from one sample sequenced in a study of T cell repertoires in cytomegalovirus infection. Their antigen targets remain unknown. TCRdb used MiXCR to reprocess the reads, holding one entry per CDR3 protein. The sample holds roughly 200,000 distinct CDR3 sequences; roughly two fifths are singletons and the top ten take roughly three fifths. Here the sequenced sample was CD8+ T cells from cultured PBMCs, taken from culture after CMV antigen stimulation. The receptors come from a human donor in good health (CMV status not recorded). Some clones in this sample may be carry-over from other donors' samples.

The chain carries TRBV11-2 and TRBJ2-1; D may match TRBD1 or TRBD2 (5 bases each). This CDR3 region has 15 residues. Trimming stripped 0 bases from V and 4 bases from J, with 10 bases between. CDR1 is SGHAT and CDR2 is FQNNGV in the germline V gene. CDR3 in DNA: TGTGCCAGCAGCTTAGATCGAGGGACGTACAATGAGCAGTTCTTC. The encoded protein is CASSLDRGTYNEQFF. Drawing the rest from reference TRBV11-2 and TRBJ2-1, the complete variable domain is EAGVAQSPRYKIIEKRQSVAFWCNPISGHATLYWYQQILGQGPKLLIQFQNNGVVDDSQLPKDRFSAERLKGVDSTLKIQPAKLEDSAVYLCASSLDRGTYNEQFFGPGTRLTVL.

This clonotype appeared a few times. The chain carries TRBV6-5 and TRBJ2-3, with TRBD1 as a possible D gene (6 bases). The length of the CDR3 is 17 residues. Germline assignment: CDR1 MNHEY and CDR2 SVGAGI. With 5 bases removed from V and 1 base from J, the gap between germline ends came to 19 bases. The CDR3 is CASSLVVGARGTDTQYF. The CDR3 nucleotides read TGTGCCAGCAGTCTAGTGGTGGGGGCTCGCGGCACAGATACGCAGTATTTT.

The chain recombines TRBV7-9 with TRBJ2-7, with TRBD1 identical over 8 bases. CDR1 and CDR2 (germline): SEHNR, FQNEAQ (reference sequence). The length of the CDR3 is 14 residues. With 4 bases clipped from V and 4 bases from J, the junction kept 6 bases outside the gene matches. CDR3 protein: CASSSWTGRYEQYF. CDR3 nucleotides: TGTGCCAGCAGCTCATGGACAGGGAGGTACGAGCAGTACTTC.

This clonotype is a singleton in its sample. The chain couples TRBV11-2 to TRBJ1-1; D remains ambiguous. Germline V gene data show CDR1 as SGHAT and CDR2 as FQNNGV. The V end lost 2 bases, the J end lost 3 bases, and 10 bases lay between the germline ends. This CDR3 comprises 14 residues. CDR3: CASSLKYGDTEAFF. Here the CDR3 DNA reads TGTGCCAGCAGCTTAAAGTACGGGGACACTGAAGCTTTCTTT. Using reference TRBV11-2 and TRBJ1-1 for the parts outside the CDR3, the full variable domain is EAGVAQSPRYKIIEKRQSVAFWCNPISGHATLYWYQQILGQGPKLLIQFQNNGVVDDSQLPKDRFSAERLKGVDSTLKIQPAKLEDSAVYLCASSLKYGDTEAFFGQGTRLTVV.

V and J are TRBV9 and TRBJ2-5; 14 bases are a match to TRBD2. With V trimmed by 3 bases and J by 2 bases, 15 bases remained unmatched. Germline CDR1 reads SGDLS; CDR2 reads YYNGEE. This CDR3 region has 20 residues. CDR3 in DNA: TGTGCCAGCAGCGCCGGACTAGCGGGAGGTTCCGGCCCTGCACAAGAGACCCAGTACTTC. Translating it yields CASSAGLAGGSGPAQETQYF.